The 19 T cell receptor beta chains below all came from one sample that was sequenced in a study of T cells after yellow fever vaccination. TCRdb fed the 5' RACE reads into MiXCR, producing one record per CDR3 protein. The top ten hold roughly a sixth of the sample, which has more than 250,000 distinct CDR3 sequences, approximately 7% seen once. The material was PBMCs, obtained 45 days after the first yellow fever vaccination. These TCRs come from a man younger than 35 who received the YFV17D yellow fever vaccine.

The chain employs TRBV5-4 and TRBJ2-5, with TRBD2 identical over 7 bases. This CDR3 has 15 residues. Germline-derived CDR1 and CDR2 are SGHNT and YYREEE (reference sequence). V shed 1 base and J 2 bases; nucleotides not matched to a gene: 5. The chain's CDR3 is CASSLTGGSQETQYF. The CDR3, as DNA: TGTGCCAGCAGCTTGACCGGGGGGTCTCAAGAGACCCAGTACTTC.

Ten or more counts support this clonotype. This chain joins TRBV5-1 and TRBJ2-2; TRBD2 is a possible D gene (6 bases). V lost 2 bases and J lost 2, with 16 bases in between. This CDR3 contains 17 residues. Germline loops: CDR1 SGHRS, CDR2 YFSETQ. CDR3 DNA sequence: TGCGCCAGCAGCTTCGAGGCGCGGGGTGCCAACACCGGGGAGCTGTTTTTT. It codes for CASSFEARGANTGELFF.

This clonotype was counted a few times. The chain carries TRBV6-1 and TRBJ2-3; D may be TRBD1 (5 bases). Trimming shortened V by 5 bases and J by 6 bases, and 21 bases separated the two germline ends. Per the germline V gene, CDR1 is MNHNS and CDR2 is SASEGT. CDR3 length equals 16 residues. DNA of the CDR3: TGTGCCAGCAGTCCCAGGGTTGTTCTTGGGATCGATACGCAGTATTTT. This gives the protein CASSPRVVLGIDTQYF.

CDR3 in amino acids: CASSYMAGDTGELFF. The DNA of the CDR3 is TGTGCCAGCAGTTACATGGCAGGAGACACCGGGGAGCTGTTTTTT. The chain uses TRBV6-5 and TRBJ2-2; D is unresolved. Trimming pared 2 bases from V and 3 bases from J, leaving 10 bases between. CDR3 length: 15 residues. Germline values: CDR1 MNHEY, CDR2 SVGAGI.

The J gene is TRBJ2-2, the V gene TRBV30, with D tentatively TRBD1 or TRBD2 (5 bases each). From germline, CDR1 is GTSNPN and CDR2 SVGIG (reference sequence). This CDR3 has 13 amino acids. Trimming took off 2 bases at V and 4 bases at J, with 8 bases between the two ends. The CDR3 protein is CAWSSGSTGELFF. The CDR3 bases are TGTGCCTGGAGTTCAGGGAGCACCGGGGAGCTGTTTTTT.

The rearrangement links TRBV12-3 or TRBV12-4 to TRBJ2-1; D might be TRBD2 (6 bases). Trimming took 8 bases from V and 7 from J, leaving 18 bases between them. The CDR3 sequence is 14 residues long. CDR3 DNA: TGTGCCAGCTCTCGGCAGGGACTGACGAATGAGCAGTTCTTC. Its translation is CASSRQGLTNEQFF.

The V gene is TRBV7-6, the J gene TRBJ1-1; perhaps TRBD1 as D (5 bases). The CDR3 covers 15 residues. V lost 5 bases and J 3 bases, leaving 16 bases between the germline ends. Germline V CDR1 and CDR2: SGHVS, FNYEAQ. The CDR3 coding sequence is TGTGCCAGCAGCCCATTAGGACAAGGGTACACTGAAGCTTTCTTT. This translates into CASSPLGQGYTEAFF.

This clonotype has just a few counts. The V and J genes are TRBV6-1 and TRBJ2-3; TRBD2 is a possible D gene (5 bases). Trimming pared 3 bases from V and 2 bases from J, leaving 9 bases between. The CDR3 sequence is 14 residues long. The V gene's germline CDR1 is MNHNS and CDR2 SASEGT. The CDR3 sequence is CASSEDSNTDTQYF. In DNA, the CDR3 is TGTGCCAGCAGTGAGGACTCAAACACAGATACGCAGTATTTT.

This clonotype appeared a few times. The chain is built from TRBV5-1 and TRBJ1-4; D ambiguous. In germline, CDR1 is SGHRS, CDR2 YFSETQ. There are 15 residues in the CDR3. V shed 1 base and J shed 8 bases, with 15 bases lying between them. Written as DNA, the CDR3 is TGCGCCAGCAGCTTGCGGGCAGGCTCGGGCGAAAAACTGTTTTTT. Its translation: CASSLRAGSGEKLFF.

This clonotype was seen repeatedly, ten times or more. DNA of the CDR3: TGTGCCACCAGCAAAAGGGGGGTTACCGGGGAGCTGTTTTTT. As protein: CATSKRGVTGELFF. This chain joins TRBV15 and TRBJ2-2; D is tentatively TRBD1 or TRBD2 (6 bases each). This CDR3 is built from 14 residues. Germline loops: CDR1 LNHNV, CDR2 YYDKDF (reference sequence). The V and J ends lost 4 bases and 5 bases respectively, with 11 bases between them.

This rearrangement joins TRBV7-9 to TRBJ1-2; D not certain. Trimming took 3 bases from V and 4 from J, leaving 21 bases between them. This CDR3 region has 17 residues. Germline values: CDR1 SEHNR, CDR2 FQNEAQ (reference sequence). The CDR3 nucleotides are TGTGCCAGCAGCTTGTTACGAGCAAAAGGCGTCAGCTATGGCTACACCTTC. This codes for CASSLLRAKGVSYGYTF.

CDR3: CASSIRWPYEQYV. The CDR3 coding sequence is TGTGCCAGCAGCATCCGTTGGCCTTACGAGCAGTACGTC. This chain joins TRBV5-6 and TRBJ2-7; D not certain. This CDR3 is built from 13 residues. The germline V gene has CDR1 SGHDT and CDR2 YYEEEE. The germline V and J ends were trimmed by 4 bases and 4 bases, with 12 bases remaining between them.

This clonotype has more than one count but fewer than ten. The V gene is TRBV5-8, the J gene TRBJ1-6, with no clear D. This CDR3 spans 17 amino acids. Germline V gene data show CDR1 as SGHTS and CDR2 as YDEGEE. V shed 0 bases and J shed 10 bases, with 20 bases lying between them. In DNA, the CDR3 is TGTGCCAGCAGCTTGGGCGTGCGGGGATCGGGTAGATCACCCCTCCACTTT. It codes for CASSLGVRGSGRSPLHF.

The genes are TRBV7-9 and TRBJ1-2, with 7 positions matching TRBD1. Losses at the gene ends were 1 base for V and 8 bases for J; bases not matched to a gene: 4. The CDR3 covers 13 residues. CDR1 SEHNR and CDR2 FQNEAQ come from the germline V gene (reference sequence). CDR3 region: CASSLEGAGGYTF. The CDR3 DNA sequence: TGTGCCAGCAGCTTAGAGGGGGCTGGCGGCTACACCTTC.

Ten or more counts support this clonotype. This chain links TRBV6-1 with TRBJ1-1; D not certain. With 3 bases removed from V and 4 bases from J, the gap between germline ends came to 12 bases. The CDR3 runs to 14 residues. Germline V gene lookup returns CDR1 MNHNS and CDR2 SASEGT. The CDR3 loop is CASSDDIWSTEAFF. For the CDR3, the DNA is TGTGCCAGCAGTGACGATATATGGAGCACTGAAGCTTTCTTT.

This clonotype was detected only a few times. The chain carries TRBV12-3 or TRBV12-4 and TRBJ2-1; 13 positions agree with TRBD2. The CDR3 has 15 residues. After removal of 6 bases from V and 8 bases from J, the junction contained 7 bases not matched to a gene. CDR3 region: CASSPGLAGVYEQFF. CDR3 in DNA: TGTGCCAGCAGCCCTGGACTAGCGGGGGTCTATGAGCAGTTCTTC.

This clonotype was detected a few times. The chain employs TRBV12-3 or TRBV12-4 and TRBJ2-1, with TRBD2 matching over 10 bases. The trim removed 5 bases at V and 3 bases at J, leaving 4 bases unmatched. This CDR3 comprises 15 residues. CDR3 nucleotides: TGTGCCAGCAGTGTACAGCGGGGGGGCTACAATGAGCAGTTCTTC. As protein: CASSVQRGGYNEQFF.

CDR3 protein: CASSYTLTYNEQFF. CDR3 coding DNA: TGTGCCAGCAGCTATACTCTCACTTACAATGAGCAGTTCTTC. This chain links TRBV7-2 with TRBJ2-1, with unresolved D. The ends were cut back, 4 bases at V and 4 bases at J, with 11 bases in the middle. CDR1 SGHTA and CDR2 FQGNSA come from the germline V gene. The CDR3 is 14 amino acids.

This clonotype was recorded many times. In DNA form, the CDR3 reads TGCAGTGCTAGAAAACCCTATGGCTACACCTTC. It translates to CSARKPYGYTF. The chain links TRBV20-1 to TRBJ1-2, with D hard to call. This CDR3 has 11 residues. Trimming cost V 2 bases and J 4 bases, with 5 bases left between them. The germline gives CDR1 DFQATT, CDR2 SNEGSKA (reference sequence).